Listed below are T cell receptor beta chains from one sample, sequenced in a study of vaccination and CD4 T cells after COVID-19. TCRdb ran MiXCR on the PCR reads and lists one entry per CDR3 protein. The sample lists over 10,000 distinct CDR3 sequences; about 51% were seen once. Their cognate antigens are unknown. Sequenced sample: CD4+ T cells from blood, cultured in vitro. Receptor source: a human donor who had recovered from COVID-19. The CDR3 runs from the conserved cysteine through the conserved F or W. Each record gives: D gene, J gene, V gene, clone size, CDR3 protein, CDR3 DNA. D genes are given only for firm matches. Rows may omit the clone size; those that give it use once, few, many or a size class.

d_gene: .; j_gene: TRBJ1-5; v_gene: TRBV19; abundance: few; CDR3aa: CASSIVSGHSNQPQHF; CDR3nt: TGTGCCAGTAGTATAGTCTCGGGACATAGCAATCAGCCCCAGCATTTT
d_gene: TRBD1; j_gene: TRBJ2-1; v_gene: TRBV2; abundance: .; CDR3aa: CASRGDRGGYNEQFF; CDR3nt: TGTGCCAGCAGGGGGGACAGGGGCGGCTACAATGAGCAGTTCTTC
d_gene: TRBD2; j_gene: TRBJ2-3; v_gene: TRBV7-2; abundance: .; CDR3aa: CASSISSSGASDTQYF; CDR3nt: TGTGCCAGCAGCATCAGCAGTAGCGGGGCCTCAGATACGCAGTATTTT
d_gene: .; j_gene: TRBJ1-1; v_gene: TRBV12-5; abundance: .; CDR3aa: CVHTPGEDTEAFF; CDR3nt: TGTGTCCATACCCCAGGGGAGGACACTGAAGCTTTCTTT
d_gene: TRBD2; j_gene: TRBJ2-2; v_gene: TRBV7-9; abundance: .; CDR3aa: CASSPLAGVGNTGELFF; CDR3nt: TGTGCCAGCAGCCCCCTCGCGGGGGTGGGAAACACCGGGGAGCTGTTTTTT
d_gene: TRBD2; j_gene: TRBJ2-2; v_gene: TRBV19; abundance: once; CDR3aa: CASSPGTINTGELFF; CDR3nt: TGTGCCAGTAGTCCCGGGACTATCAACACCGGGGAGCTGTTTTTT
d_gene: .; j_gene: TRBJ1-5; v_gene: TRBV12-3/TRBV12-4; abundance: .; CDR3aa: CASSYRVRQPQHF; CDR3nt: TGTGCCAGCAGCTACAGGGTTCGGCAGCCCCAGCATTTT
d_gene: .; j_gene: TRBJ1-6; v_gene: TRBV20-1; abundance: .; CDR3aa: CNARVGIVGSYNSPLHF; CDR3nt: TGCAATGCTAGAGTGGGTATTGTGGGCTCCTATAATTCACCCCTCCACTTT
d_gene: TRBD2; j_gene: TRBJ2-3; v_gene: TRBV6-1; abundance: few; CDR3aa: CASKYSGISTDTQYF; CDR3nt: TGTGCCAGCAAGTATAGCGGGATTTCCACAGATACGCAGTATTTT
d_gene: .; j_gene: TRBJ2-1; v_gene: TRBV5-4; abundance: .; CDR3aa: CASSLEVSPYNEQFF; CDR3nt: TGTGCCAGCAGCTTGGAAGTTTCTCCCTACAATGAGCAGTTCTTC
d_gene: .; j_gene: TRBJ1-5; v_gene: TRBV20-1; abundance: .; CDR3aa: CSARDGGGQPQHF; CDR3nt: TGCAGTGCTAGAGATGGGGGGGGCCAGCCCCAGCATTTT
d_gene: .; j_gene: TRBJ1-3; v_gene: TRBV2; abundance: .; CDR3aa: CASSEPVSSGNTIYF; CDR3nt: TGTGCCAGCAGTGAACCGGTGAGCTCTGGAAACACCATATATTTT
d_gene: .; j_gene: TRBJ2-7; v_gene: TRBV20-1; abundance: .; CDR3aa: CSARLAQHPYEQYF; CDR3nt: TGCAGTGCTAGGTTGGCGCAACATCCCTACGAGCAGTACTTC
d_gene: TRBD2; j_gene: TRBJ2-1; v_gene: TRBV7-9; abundance: .; CDR3aa: CASSLDVTSSLEQFF; CDR3nt: TGTGCCAGCAGCTTAGATGTGACTAGCAGCCTTGAGCAGTTCTTC
d_gene: .; j_gene: TRBJ1-5; v_gene: TRBV4-2; abundance: .; CDR3aa: CASSQDPQGNQPQHF; CDR3nt: TGTGCCAGCAGCCAAGATCCGCAGGGAAATCAGCCCCAGCATTTT
d_gene: TRBD1; j_gene: TRBJ1-1; v_gene: TRBV6-2/TRBV6-3; abundance: .; CDR3aa: CASSYPIGTGGNTEAFF; CDR3nt: TGTGCCAGCAGTTACCCTATTGGGACAGGGGGCAACACTGAAGCTTTCTTT
d_gene: .; j_gene: TRBJ2-2; v_gene: TRBV20-1; abundance: .; CDR3aa: CSARDSWGTGELFF; CDR3nt: TGCAGTGCTAGAGATAGCTGGGGGACCGGGGAGCTGTTTTTT
d_gene: TRBD1; j_gene: TRBJ1-1; v_gene: TRBV7-3; abundance: .; CDR3aa: CASSFTGGVGAFF; CDR3nt: TGTGCCAGCAGCTTCACAGGGGGCGTGGGGGCTTTCTTT
d_gene: .; j_gene: TRBJ2-5; v_gene: TRBV3-1; abundance: .; CDR3aa: CASSHRGAQETQYF; CDR3nt: TGTGCCAGCAGCCACAGGGGGGCGCAAGAGACCCAGTACTTC
d_gene: .; j_gene: TRBJ1-6; v_gene: TRBV9; abundance: .; CDR3aa: CASSDGGPSNSPLHF; CDR3nt: TGTGCCAGCAGCGACGGGGGTCCCAGTAATTCACCCCTCCACTTT
d_gene: .; j_gene: TRBJ2-7; v_gene: TRBV20-1; abundance: .; CDR3aa: CSASGPREPYEQYF; CDR3nt: TGCAGTGCTAGCGGCCCCAGGGAACCCTACGAGCAGTACTTC
d_gene: TRBD2; j_gene: TRBJ2-2; v_gene: TRBV11-2; abundance: few; CDR3aa: CASSFTSAAGELFF; CDR3nt: TGTGCCAGCAGCTTTACTAGCGCGGCCGGGGAGCTGTTTTTT
d_gene: .; j_gene: TRBJ2-3; v_gene: TRBV7-2; abundance: once; CDR3aa: CASSLRGQSTDTQYF; CDR3nt: TGTGCCAGCAGCTTACGAGGACAGAGCACAGATACGCAGTATTTT
d_gene: .; j_gene: TRBJ1-6; v_gene: TRBV4-1; abundance: .; CDR3aa: CASSQSALTVNSPLHF; CDR3nt: TGCGCCAGCAGCCAATCGGCACTGACAGTTAATTCACCCCTCCACTTT
d_gene: TRBD1; j_gene: TRBJ2-2; v_gene: TRBV6-1; abundance: .; CDR3aa: CASMRGQGYSGELFF; CDR3nt: TGTGCCAGCATGAGGGGGCAGGGGTACTCCGGGGAGCTGTTTTTT
d_gene: .; j_gene: TRBJ2-1; v_gene: TRBV7-9; abundance: .; CDR3aa: CASSLGGAAPDEQFF; CDR3nt: TGTGCCAGCAGCTTAGGGGGGGCGGCCCCTGATGAGCAGTTCTTC
d_gene: .; j_gene: TRBJ1-5; v_gene: TRBV20-1; abundance: few; CDR3aa: CSARVTGHSNQPQHF; CDR3nt: TGCAGTGCTAGAGTGACGGGACATAGCAATCAGCCCCAGCATTTT
d_gene: TRBD2; j_gene: TRBJ2-1; v_gene: TRBV20-1; abundance: .; CDR3aa: CSASRQSGTSGYNEQFF; CDR3nt: TGCAGTGCTAGTCGTCAAAGCGGGACTAGCGGATACAATGAGCAGTTCTTC
d_gene: TRBD1; j_gene: TRBJ1-2; v_gene: TRBV24-1; abundance: few; CDR3aa: CATSDLLPGQGFRYTF; CDR3nt: TGTGCCACCAGTGATTTGTTGCCGGGACAGGGGTTTCGCTACACCTTC
d_gene: .; j_gene: TRBJ1-6; v_gene: TRBV5-8; abundance: .; CDR3aa: CASSLALGRDNSPLHF; CDR3nt: TGTGCCAGCAGCTTGGCGTTGGGGAGGGATAATTCACCCCTCCACTTT
d_gene: .; j_gene: TRBJ2-5; v_gene: TRBV7-9; abundance: .; CDR3aa: CASSPGPQETQYF; CDR3nt: TGCGCCAGCAGCCCAGGACCTCAAGAGACCCAGTACTTC
d_gene: .; j_gene: TRBJ1-6; v_gene: TRBV20-1; abundance: few; CDR3aa: CSAGDAKGNNSPLHF; CDR3nt: TGCAGTGCTGGAGACGCAAAGGGGAATAATTCACCCCTCCACTTT
d_gene: TRBD2; j_gene: TRBJ2-1; v_gene: TRBV27; abundance: .; CDR3aa: CASSLTSGSSEQFF; CDR3nt: TGTGCCAGCAGTTTAACTAGCGGGAGTTCTGAGCAGTTCTTC
d_gene: .; j_gene: TRBJ1-1; v_gene: TRBV5-4; abundance: .; CDR3aa: CASSVRGPTEAFF; CDR3nt: TGTGCCAGCAGCGTTCGGGGCCCCACTGAAGCTTTCTTT
d_gene: TRBD1; j_gene: TRBJ2-3; v_gene: TRBV7-3; abundance: .; CDR3aa: CASSPRDRGLDTQYF; CDR3nt: TGTGCCAGCAGCCCGAGGGACAGGGGGTTGGATACGCAGTATTTT
d_gene: .; j_gene: TRBJ2-1; v_gene: TRBV18; abundance: .; CDR3aa: CASSSGQGGSYNEQFF; CDR3nt: TGTGCCAGCTCATCAGGACAGGGAGGGTCCTACAATGAGCAGTTCTTC